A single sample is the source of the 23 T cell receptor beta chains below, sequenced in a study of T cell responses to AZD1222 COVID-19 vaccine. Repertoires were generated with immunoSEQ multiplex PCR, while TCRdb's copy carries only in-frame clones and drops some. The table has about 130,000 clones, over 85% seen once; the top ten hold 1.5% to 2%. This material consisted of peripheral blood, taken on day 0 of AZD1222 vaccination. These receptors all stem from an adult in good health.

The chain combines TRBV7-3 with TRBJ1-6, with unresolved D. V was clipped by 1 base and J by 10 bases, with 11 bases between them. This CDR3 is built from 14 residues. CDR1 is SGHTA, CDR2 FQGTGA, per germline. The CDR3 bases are TGTGCCAGCAGCTTAAGTAAGGATAGCTCACCCCTCCACTTT. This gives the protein CASSLSKDSSPLHF. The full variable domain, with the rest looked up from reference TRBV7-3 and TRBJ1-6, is GAGVSQTPSNKVTEKGKYVELRCDPISGHTALYWYRQSLGQGPEFLIYFQGTGAADDSGLPNDRFFAVRPEGSVSTLKIQRTERGDSAVYLCASSLSKDSSPLHFGNGTRLTVT.

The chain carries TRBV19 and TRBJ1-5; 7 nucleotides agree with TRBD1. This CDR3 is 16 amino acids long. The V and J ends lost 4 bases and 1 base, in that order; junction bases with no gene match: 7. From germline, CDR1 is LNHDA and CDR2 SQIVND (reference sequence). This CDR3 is CASSRGTVRSNQPQHF. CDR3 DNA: TGTGCCAGTAGTAGAGGGACAGTTCGGAGCAATCAGCCCCAGCATTTT.

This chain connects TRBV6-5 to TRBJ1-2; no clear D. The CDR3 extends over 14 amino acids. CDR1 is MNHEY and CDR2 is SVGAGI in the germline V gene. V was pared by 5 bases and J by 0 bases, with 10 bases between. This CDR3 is CASSHVIANYGYTF. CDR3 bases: TGTGCCAGCAGTCACGTGATAGCTAACTATGGCTACACCTTC.

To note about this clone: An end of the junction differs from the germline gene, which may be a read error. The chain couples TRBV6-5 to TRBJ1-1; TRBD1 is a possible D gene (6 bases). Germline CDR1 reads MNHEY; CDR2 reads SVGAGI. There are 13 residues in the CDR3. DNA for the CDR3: TGTGCCAGCAATTACAGGGTGCAGACTGAAGCTTTCTTT. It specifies CASNYRVQTEAFF.

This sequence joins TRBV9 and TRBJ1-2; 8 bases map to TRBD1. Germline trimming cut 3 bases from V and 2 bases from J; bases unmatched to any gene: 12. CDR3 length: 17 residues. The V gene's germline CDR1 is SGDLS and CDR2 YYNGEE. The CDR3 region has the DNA TGTGCCAGCAGCGCTCCGGGACAGGCCTACTCCAACTATGGCTACACCTTC. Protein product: CASSAPGQAYSNYGYTF.

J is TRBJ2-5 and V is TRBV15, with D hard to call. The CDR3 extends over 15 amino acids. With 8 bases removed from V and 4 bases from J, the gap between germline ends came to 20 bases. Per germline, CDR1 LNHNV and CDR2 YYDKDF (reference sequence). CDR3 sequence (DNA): TGTGCCACCGGAGCCGCAAACGGCCCCCGAGAGACCCAGTACTTC. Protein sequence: CATGAANGPRETQYF.

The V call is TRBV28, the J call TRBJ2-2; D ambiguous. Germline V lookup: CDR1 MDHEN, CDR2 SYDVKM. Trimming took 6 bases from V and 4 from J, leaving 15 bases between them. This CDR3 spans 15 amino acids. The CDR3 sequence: CASSPYADRTGELFF. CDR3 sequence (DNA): TGTGCCAGCAGCCCCTACGCGGACCGCACCGGGGAGCTGTTTTTT.

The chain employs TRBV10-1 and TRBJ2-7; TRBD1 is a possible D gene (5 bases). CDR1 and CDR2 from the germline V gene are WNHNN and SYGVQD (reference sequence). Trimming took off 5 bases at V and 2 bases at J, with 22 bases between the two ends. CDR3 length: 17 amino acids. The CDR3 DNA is TGCGCCAGCAGTCTCCTCGGGTGTCAGGGATTTACCTACGAGCAGTACTTC. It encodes CASSLLGCQGFTYEQYF.

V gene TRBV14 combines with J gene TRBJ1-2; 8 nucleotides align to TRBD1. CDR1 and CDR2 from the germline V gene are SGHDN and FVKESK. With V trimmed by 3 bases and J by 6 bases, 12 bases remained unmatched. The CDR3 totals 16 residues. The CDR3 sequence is CASSQVDWTGINGYTF. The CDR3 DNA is TGTGCCAGCAGCCAGGTCGACTGGACAGGGATAAATGGCTACACCTTC.

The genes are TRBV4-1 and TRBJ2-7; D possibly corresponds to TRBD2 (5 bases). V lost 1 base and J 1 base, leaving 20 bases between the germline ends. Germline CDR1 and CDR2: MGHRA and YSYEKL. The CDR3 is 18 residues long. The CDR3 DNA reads TGCGCCAGCAGCCAAGTTGAGGGTACGAGGACGGCATCCTACGAGCAGTACTTC. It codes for CASSQVEGTRTASYEQYF.

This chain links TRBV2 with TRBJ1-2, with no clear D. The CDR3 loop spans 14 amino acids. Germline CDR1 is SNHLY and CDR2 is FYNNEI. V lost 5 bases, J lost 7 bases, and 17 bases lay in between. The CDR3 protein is CASSLDRRRGGYTF. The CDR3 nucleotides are TGTGCCAGCAGTCTCGATAGAAGGAGAGGTGGCTACACCTTC.

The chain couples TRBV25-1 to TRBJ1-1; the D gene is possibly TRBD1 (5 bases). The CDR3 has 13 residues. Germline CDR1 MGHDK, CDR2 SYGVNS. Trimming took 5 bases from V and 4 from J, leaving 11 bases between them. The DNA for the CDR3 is TGTGCCAGCAGTTCGAACGGGGGCACTGAAGCTTTCTTT. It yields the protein CASSSNGGTEAFF.

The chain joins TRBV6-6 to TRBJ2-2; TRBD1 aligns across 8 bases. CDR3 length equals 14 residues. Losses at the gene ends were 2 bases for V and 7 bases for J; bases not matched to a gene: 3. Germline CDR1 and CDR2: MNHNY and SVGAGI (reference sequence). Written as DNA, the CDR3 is TGTGCCAGCAGTTACGGACAGGGTATCGGGGAGCTGTTTTTT. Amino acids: CASSYGQGIGELFF.

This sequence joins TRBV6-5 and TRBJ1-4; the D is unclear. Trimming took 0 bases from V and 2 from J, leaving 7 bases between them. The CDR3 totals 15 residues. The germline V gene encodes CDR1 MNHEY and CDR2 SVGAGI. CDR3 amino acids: CASSYSGRTNEKLFF. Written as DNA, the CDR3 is TGTGCCAGCAGTTACTCAGGGAGGACTAATGAAAAACTGTTTTTT.

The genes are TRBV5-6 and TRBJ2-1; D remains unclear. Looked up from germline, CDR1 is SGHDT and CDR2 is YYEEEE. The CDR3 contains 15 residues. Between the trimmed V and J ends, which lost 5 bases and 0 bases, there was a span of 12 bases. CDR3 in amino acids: CASSYTLNSYNEQFF. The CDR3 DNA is TGTGCCAGCAGTTATACTTTGAACTCCTACAATGAGCAGTTCTTC. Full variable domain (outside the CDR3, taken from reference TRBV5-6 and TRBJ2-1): DAGVTQSPTHLIKTRGQQVTLRCSPKSGHDTVSWYQQALGQGPQFIFQYYEEEERQRGNFPDRFSGHQFPNYSSELNVNALLLGDSALYLCASSYTLNSYNEQFFGPGTRLTVL.

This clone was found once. CDR3: CASTEAASGSFPDTQYF. The CDR3 DNA reads TGTGCCAGTACCGAGGCGGCTAGCGGGAGTTTCCCAGATACGCAGTATTTT. The chain carries TRBV19 and TRBJ2-3; 10 bases line up with TRBD2. Germline values: CDR1 LNHDA, CDR2 SQIVND (reference sequence). J gave up 4 bases and V 7 bases, and 14 bases lay outside the gene matches. This CDR3 is 17 amino acids long. Complete variable domain (other parts from reference TRBV19 and TRBJ2-3): DGGITQSPKYLFRKEGQNVTLSCEQNLNHDAMYWYRQDPGQGLRLIYYSQIVNDFQKGDIAEGYSVSREKKESFPLTVTSAQKNPTAFYLCASTEAASGSFPDTQYFGPGTRLTVL.

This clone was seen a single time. The CDR3 DNA follows: TGTGCCAGCAGCAGTTGGACTAGCGGGGGAAACGAGCAGTACTTC. Translating it yields CASSSWTSGGNEQYF. The chain employs TRBV6-2 or TRBV6-3 and TRBJ2-7, with 13 positions matching TRBD2. The germline V gene has CDR1 MNHEY and CDR2 SVGEGT. This CDR3 region has 15 residues. The J segment lost 5 bases and the V segment lost 6 bases, leaving 7 bases of the junction unmatched.

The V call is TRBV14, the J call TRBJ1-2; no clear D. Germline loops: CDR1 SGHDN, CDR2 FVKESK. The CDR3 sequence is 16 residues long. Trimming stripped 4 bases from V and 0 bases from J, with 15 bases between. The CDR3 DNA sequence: TGTGCCAGCAGCCGGTCGGGTCTCCGAGCTAACTATGGCTACACCTTC. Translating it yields CASSRSGLRANYGYTF.

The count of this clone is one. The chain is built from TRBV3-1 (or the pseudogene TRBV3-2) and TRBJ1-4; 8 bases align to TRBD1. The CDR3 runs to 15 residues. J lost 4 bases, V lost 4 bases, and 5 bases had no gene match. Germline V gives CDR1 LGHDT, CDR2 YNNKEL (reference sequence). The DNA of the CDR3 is TGTGCCAGCAGCCCGGACAGGGACTATAATGAAAAACTGTTTTTT. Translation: CASSPDRDYNEKLFF.

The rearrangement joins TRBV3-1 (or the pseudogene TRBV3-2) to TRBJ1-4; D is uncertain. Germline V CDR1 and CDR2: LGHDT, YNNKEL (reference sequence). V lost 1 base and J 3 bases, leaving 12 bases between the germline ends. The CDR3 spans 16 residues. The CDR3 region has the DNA TGTGCCAGCAGCCAAGTCTCTCGGAGGGCTAATGAAAAACTGTTTTTT. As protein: CASSQVSRRANEKLFF.

CDR3 DNA: TGCGCCAGCAGCCAACTACTGGGGCTAGCTGGGAACACAGATACGCAGTATTTT. Translated: CASSQLLGLAGNTDTQYF. The chain couples TRBV4-3 to TRBJ2-3; D might be TRBD1 or TRBD2, each matching 5 bases. The CDR3 runs 18 residues. Germline V gene data show CDR1 as LGHNA and CDR2 as YSLEER. With 2 bases removed from V and 2 bases from J, the gap between germline ends came to 20 bases.

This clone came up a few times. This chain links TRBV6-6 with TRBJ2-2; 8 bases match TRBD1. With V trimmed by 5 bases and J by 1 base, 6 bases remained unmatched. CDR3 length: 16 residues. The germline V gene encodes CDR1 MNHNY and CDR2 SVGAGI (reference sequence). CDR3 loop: CASSTQGARNTGELFF. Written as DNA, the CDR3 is TGTGCCAGCAGTACTCAGGGGGCACGGAACACCGGGGAGCTGTTTTTT.

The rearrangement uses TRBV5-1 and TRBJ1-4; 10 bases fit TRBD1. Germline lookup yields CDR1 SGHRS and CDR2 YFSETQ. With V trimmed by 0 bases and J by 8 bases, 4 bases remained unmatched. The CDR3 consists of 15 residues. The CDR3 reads CASSLEGTGDEKLFF. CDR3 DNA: TGCGCCAGCAGCTTGGAAGGGACAGGGGACGAAAAACTGTTTTTT.